Reported below is one T cell receptor (beta chain). Its antigen is currently unknown. These data are taken from a study of untreated major depressive disorder. Every participant had European ancestry. The protocol was immunoSEQ multiplex PCR, while the TCRdb copy is restricted to in-frame clones and leaves out a portion. The data contain around 13,000 clones, under 95% of them singletons. The CDR3 sequence is 17 residues long. The germline gives CDR1 LGHNA, CDR2 YSLEER. Trimming cost V 1 base and J 0 bases; bases outside gene matches: 6. Study-level findings and limits: Depressed patients' CD4+ T cells carried increased TRBV05-01 (Vbeta 5.1) usage versus control CD4+ T cells. Generalizability is limited by the comparatively small study sample.

This receptor was taken from a woman aged 25-40 years with major depressive disorder. The specimen sequenced was CD4+ T cells from PBMCs. J is TRBJ2-7 and V is TRBV4-3; 10 bases map to TRBD2. CDR3 nucleotides: TGCGCCAGCAGCCAAGGGTATAGCGGGAGGTCCTCCTACGAGCAGTACTTC. Its translation is CASSQGYSGRSSYEQYF.